The next 9 T cell receptor beta chains were all read from a single sample in a study of Ad26.COV2.S vaccination and SARS-CoV-2 variants. Libraries were prepared by immunoSEQ multiplex PCR; TCRdb keeps only in-frame clonotypes and omits some of them. The table has 400,000 to 500,000 clones, approximately 87% seen once; the top ten hold less than 4%. As to treatment: some 19 received Ad26.COV2.S at low or high dose, single or two shots; 5 received placebo; per-sample allocation not given. At day 63 after the first vaccine or placebo injection, samples were drawn. Sequenced material: peripheral blood, taken in a trial of Ad26.COV2.S vaccine versus placebo. The receptors stem from a person aged 18-65 years who received the Ad26.COV2.S COVID-19 vaccine or a placebo.

This chain uses TRBV5-6 with TRBJ2-1, with D uncertain. Germline-derived CDR1 and CDR2 are SGHDT and YYEEEE. V gave up 4 bases and J gave up 0 bases, with 8 bases separating them. This CDR3 is 14 amino acids long. Here the CDR3 reads CASSMGSSYNEQFF. The CDR3 region has the DNA TGTGCCAGCAGCATGGGTAGCTCCTACAATGAGCAGTTCTTC.

This chain joins TRBV5-6 and TRBJ2-7; TRBD1 matches 7 bases. Germline V gives CDR1 SGHDT, CDR2 YYEEEE. V lost 2 bases, J lost 1 base, and 3 bases stayed unmatched. The CDR3 covers 14 residues. The CDR3 loop is CASSLRGQSYEQYF. The CDR3 nucleotides read TGTGCCAGCAGCTTAAGGGGACAGTCCTACGAGCAGTACTTC.

This rearrangement joins TRBV5-6 to TRBJ2-1, with 8 bases fitting TRBD2. The CDR3 is 16 amino acids. The V gene end was trimmed by 5 bases and the J gene end by 9 bases; junction bases not matched to a gene: 16. Germline V gene data show CDR1 as SGHDT and CDR2 as YYEEEE. The CDR3: CASSLGSGGARGEQFF. The CDR3 coding sequence is TGTGCCAGCAGTCTCGGATCCGGGGGGGCGAGAGGTGAGCAGTTCTTC.

The chain combines TRBV7-9 with TRBJ2-5; 9 bases are shared with TRBD1. Losses at the gene ends were 1 base for V and 4 bases for J; bases not matched to a gene: 10. The length of the CDR3 is 17 residues. Germline CDR1 and CDR2: SEHNR and FQNEAQ (reference sequence). The CDR3 spells CASSLEKGQGFAETQYF. For the CDR3, the DNA is TGTGCCAGCAGCTTAGAAAAGGGACAGGGTTTTGCAGAGACCCAGTACTTC.

The chain recombines TRBV10-1 with TRBJ2-3; a weak D match, TRBD2 (6 bases). Germline CDR1 reads WNHNN; CDR2 reads SYGVQD (reference sequence). The CDR3 spans 15 residues. V shed 3 bases and J shed 6 bases, with 16 bases lying between them. As DNA, the CDR3 is TGCGCCAGCAGTGATTTGCGGGATCTGGGGGATACGCAGTATTTT. Translation gives CASSDLRDLGDTQYF.

The chain joins TRBV6-5 to TRBJ1-1, with 9 bases fitting TRBD1. CDR3 size: 14 residues. V lost 6 bases and J lost 11; bases outside the gene matches: 13. Germline-derived CDR1 and CDR2 are MNHEY and SVGAGI. CDR3 sequence reads: CASRPGDRAITAFF. The CDR3 DNA sequence: TGTGCCAGCAGGCCTGGGGACAGGGCGATTACGGCTTTCTTT.

The V gene is TRBV21-1, the J gene TRBJ2-3; TRBD2, as called in the table, went unchecked against the DNA. TRBV21-1 has pseudogene status. This CDR3 contains 14 residues. In nucleotides, the CDR3 is TGTGCCAGCAGCAAAGGCGGCAGCACAGATACGCAGTATTTT. Amino acid sequence: CASSKGGSTDTQYF.

In its sample, this clone was seen a few times. V and J are TRBV6-1 and TRBJ1-6; TRBD1 might be the D (6 bases). Trimming took off 1 base at V and 5 bases at J, with 12 bases between the two ends. Germline CDR1 reads MNHNS; CDR2 reads SASEGT. There are 16 residues in the CDR3. CDR3 in amino acids: CASSEGVGDNNSPLHF. DNA of the CDR3: TGTGCCAGCAGTGAAGGGGTGGGGGACAATAATTCACCCCTCCACTTT.

J is TRBJ1-1 and V is TRBV5-4; D is unclear. V was shortened by 4 bases and J by 0 bases, with 7 bases between the two germline ends. Germline assignment: CDR1 SGHNT and CDR2 YYREEE (reference sequence). The CDR3 is made up of 13 amino acids. This chain's CDR3 is CASSRTVNTEAFF. The CDR3 nucleotides read TGTGCCAGCAGCCGGACGGTGAACACTGAAGCTTTCTTT.